Following are 25 T cell receptor beta chains from one sample sequenced in a study of blood T cells in healthy people across ages. A J-beta primer mix and a sample-barcoded 5' primer were used in a second PCR of about 7 to 12 cycles. TCRdb reprocessed the 5' RACE reads via MiXCR and lists one record per CDR3 protein. This table has about 1.6 million distinct CDR3 sequences, about 31% appearing once. Sequenced input: blood. The receptors shown here come from a woman in her thirties in good health.

This chain connects TRBV20-1 to TRBJ2-3; 8 positions agree with TRBD2. In germline, CDR1 is DFQATT, CDR2 SNEGSKA (reference sequence). The CDR3 has 16 amino acids. Trimming took 3 bases from V and 0 from J; bases not matched to a gene: 8. CDR3 loop: CSASRAGGRSTDTQYF. CDR3 DNA: TGCAGTGCTAGTAGGGCGGGAGGACGGAGCACAGATACGCAGTATTTT.

About this clonotype itself: A much larger clone lies one base from this, so it may be a read error. The chain couples TRBV7-9 to TRBJ2-5, with a possible D match to TRBD2 (6 bases). The assigned J gene may be wrong: the sequence end matches TRBJ2-7 better. The germline gives CDR1 SEHNR, CDR2 FQNEAQ (reference sequence). The CDR3 spans 14 residues. The CDR3 nucleotides read TGTGCCAGCAGCCCATCGGCTAGCGCCTACGAGCAGTACTTC. Amino acids: CASSPSASAYEQYF.

The sample holds a few counts of this clonotype. The rearrangement uses TRBV9 and TRBJ2-1, with TRBD2 as a possible D gene (6 bases). The CDR3 has 14 residues. Germline-derived CDR1 and CDR2 are SGDLS and YYNGEE. The V gene lost 4 bases and the J gene lost 7 bases, with 15 bases spanning the gap. The CDR3 here is CASSPIGGGNEQFF. The CDR3, as DNA: TGTGCCAGCAGCCCCATCGGGGGTGGGAATGAGCAGTTCTTC. Complete variable domain (other parts from reference TRBV9 and TRBJ2-1): DSGVTQTPKHLITATGQRVTLRCSPRSGDLSVYWYQQSLDQGLQFLIQYYNGEERAKGNILERFSAQQFPDLHSELNLSSLELGDSALYFCASSPIGGGNEQFFGPGTRLTVL.

Of note for this clonotype: This CDR3 is missing its conserved last phenylalanine or tryptophan, likely due to a read error. V usage is TRBV10-2 and J usage is TRBJ2-7; no reliable D call. The CDR3 sequence is 16 residues long. The V and J ends lost 7 bases and 0 bases respectively, with 19 bases between them. CDR1 and CDR2 (germline): WSHSY, SAAADI. CDR3 sequence (DNA): TGCGCCAGCACTAACCAAACCGACTTGATCTCCTACGAGCAGTACTCC. Protein sequence: CASTNQTDLISYEQYS.

On this clonotype: Relative to the germline gene, one junction end is altered; a read error may explain this. This chain joins TRBV15 and TRBJ1-2; 8 bases are shared with TRBD1. The CDR3 totals 16 residues. Germline values: CDR1 LNHNV, CDR2 YYDKDF (reference sequence). CDR3 in amino acids: CATNRDSRTGSGGYTF. Written as DNA, the CDR3 is TGTGCCACCAACAGAGATAGCCGGACAGGGAGTGGTGGCTACACCTTC.

This clonotype came up a few times. This rearrangement joins TRBV20-1 to TRBJ2-7; TRBD2 matches 9 bases. The CDR3 length is 14 residues. V lost 4 bases and J lost 4; bases outside the gene matches: 8. Germline V CDR1 and CDR2: DFQATT, SNEGSKA (reference sequence). The CDR3 coding sequence is TGCAGTGCTATCCTTAGCGGGAGAGGTTACGAGCAGTACTTC. Translating it yields CSAILSGRGYEQYF.

This clonotype was counted many times. The chain couples TRBV20-1 to TRBJ1-4; 9 positions match TRBD1. CDR1 DFQATT and CDR2 SNEGSKA come from the germline V gene (reference sequence). The junction had 7 bases not matched to a gene; V was cut back by 1 base and J by 7 bases. The CDR3 covers 15 residues. The CDR3 sequence: CSARAIGTGSEKLFF. CDR3 bases: TGCAGTGCTAGAGCCATCGGGACAGGGTCTGAAAAACTGTTTTTT.

This clonotype has a count of ten or more. V and J are TRBV5-1 and TRBJ2-7; D remains unclear. V dropped 4 bases and J dropped 0 bases, with 8 bases sitting between them. Germline V CDR1 and CDR2: SGHRS, YFSETQ. The CDR3 is 13 amino acids. CDR3 in DNA: TGCGCCAGCAGCACTTTCAGCTCCTACGAGCAGTACTTC. Its protein product is CASSTFSSYEQYF.

The chain employs TRBV20-1 and TRBJ2-5; D may be TRBD1 (6 bases). The CDR3 covers 15 residues. From germline, CDR1 is DFQATT and CDR2 SNEGSKA (reference sequence). V gave up 5 bases and J gave up 2 bases, with 18 bases separating them. CDR3 loop: CSAPVRTAYQETQYF. CDR3 coding DNA: TGCAGTGCTCCTGTCAGGACAGCATATCAAGAGACCCAGTACTTC.

A remark on this clonotype: The junction shows a germline mismatch at one end, possibly a read error. J is TRBJ2-7 and V is TRBV7-2; the D call may be TRBD1 or TRBD2 (6 bases each). CDR3 length: 15 amino acids. Germline V gene lookup returns CDR1 SGHTA and CDR2 FQGNSA. CDR3 DNA sequence: TGTGTCAGCAGCCCGCAGACCACGGGGGCACGCAAGCAGTACTTC. This codes for CVSSPQTTGARKQYF.

The J gene is TRBJ2-6, the V gene TRBV6-5; tentative D call: TRBD2 (6 bases). CDR1 is MNHEY, CDR2 SVGAGI, per germline. Trimming shortened V by 0 bases and J by 1 base, and 7 bases separated the two germline ends. The CDR3 totals 16 residues. The CDR3 loop reads CASSYSGGSGANVLTF. The CDR3, as DNA: TGTGCCAGCAGTTACTCCGGGGGTTCTGGGGCCAACGTCCTGACTTTC.

This rearrangement joins TRBV27 to TRBJ2-4, with D possibly being TRBD2 (5 bases). The end of the DNA is better explained by TRBJ2-7, so the J call may be wrong. In germline, CDR1 is MNHEY, CDR2 SMNVEV (reference sequence). The CDR3 is 16 residues long. The CDR3 loop reads CASSLSFREGLSEQYF. For the CDR3, the DNA is TGTGCCAGCAGTTTATCGTTTCGGGAAGGGTTGAGCGAGCAGTACTTC.

The genes are TRBV5-1 and TRBJ2-3, with TRBD2 matching 9 bases. V shed 4 bases and J 2 bases; nucleotides not matched to a gene: 17. The CDR3 has 19 amino acids. In germline, CDR1 is SGHRS, CDR2 YFSETQ. The CDR3 sequence: CASSLGLSPSGGYTDTQYF. The CDR3, as DNA: TGCGCCAGCAGCCTTGGACTGTCGCCCAGCGGGGGGTACACAGATACGCAGTATTTT.

In the case of this clonotype: At one of its ends the junction is not consistent with the germline gene, which may arise from a read error. The chain combines TRBV7-3 with TRBJ2-7; no definite D call. Looked up from germline, CDR1 is SGHTA and CDR2 is FQGTGA. This CDR3 has 14 residues. The chain's CDR3 is CVSSLPQSSYEQYF. CDR3 DNA: TGTGTCAGCAGCTTACCCCAATCGTCCTACGAGCAGTACTTC.

The chain uses TRBV5-6 and TRBJ2-1; no definite D call. The V and J ends lost 1 base and 2 bases respectively, with 7 bases between them. Germline CDR1 reads SGHDT; CDR2 reads YYEEEE. CDR3 length: 14 amino acids. CDR3 region: CASSLPEPYNEQFF. CDR3 in DNA: TGTGCCAGCAGCTTGCCGGAGCCCTACAATGAGCAGTTCTTC.

The rearrangement uses TRBV4-1 and TRBJ2-7, with TRBD2 matching over 9 bases. The CDR3 is 15 amino acids. CDR1 and CDR2 (germline): MGHRA, YSYEKL. V was clipped by 4 bases and J by 3 bases; unmatched bases: 7. CDR3 in amino acids: CASSRNLAGLYEQYF. The CDR3 DNA reads TGCGCCAGCAGCCGGAATCTAGCGGGACTCTACGAGCAGTACTTC.

The V gene is TRBV28, the J gene TRBJ2-3; TRBD2 agrees at 10 bases. Germline V gene lookup returns CDR1 MDHEN and CDR2 SYDVKM. The length of the CDR3 is 14 residues. J was trimmed by 6 bases and V by 6 bases; bases with no gene match: 6. The CDR3 DNA is TGTGCCAGCAGGAGCGGGGGGGCCACGGATACGCAGTATTTT. Amino acids: CASRSGGATDTQYF.

In this sample, this clonotype turned up a few times. The V call is TRBV9, the J call TRBJ1-2; D remains unclear. The CDR3 length is 11 residues. V lost 2 bases and J 9 bases, leaving 8 bases between the germline ends. Germline loops: CDR1 SGDLS, CDR2 YYNGEE. The CDR3 sequence: CASSVPGSYTF. Here the CDR3 DNA reads TGTGCCAGCAGCGTCCCGGGGAGCTACACCTTC.

The chain carries TRBV9 and TRBJ2-1; D possibly corresponds to TRBD2 (5 bases). The ends were cut back, 3 bases at V and 8 bases at J, with 18 bases in the middle. This CDR3 is built from 15 residues. Germline V gene lookup returns CDR1 SGDLS and CDR2 YYNGEE. The CDR3 nucleotides are TGTGCCAGCAGCGCGAGGACTCTCAACCTAGATGAGCAGTTCTTC. Translation: CASSARTLNLDEQFF. Combining the CDR3 with reference TRBV9 and TRBJ2-1 gives the whole variable domain DSGVTQTPKHLITATGQRVTLRCSPRSGDLSVYWYQQSLDQGLQFLIQYYNGEERAKGNILERFSAQQFPDLHSELNLSSLELGDSALYFCASSARTLNLDEQFFGPGTRLTVL.

The gene calls are TRBV3-1 and TRBJ2-2; possibly TRBD2 for D (6 bases). The CDR3 runs 14 residues. V dropped 1 base and J dropped 6 bases, with 9 bases sitting between them. The germline gives CDR1 LGHDT, CDR2 YNNKEL (reference sequence). The DNA of the CDR3 is TGTGCCAGCAGCCAAGGGCGGGAAGCCGGGGAGCTGTTTTTT. Residues: CASSQGREAGELFF.

This clonotype was seen a few times. The rearrangement joins TRBV10-3 to TRBJ2-7; 8 nucleotides line up with TRBD1. Germline CDR1 is ENHRY and CDR2 is SYGVKD. The trim removed 6 bases at V and 2 bases at J, leaving 6 bases unmatched. The CDR3 contains 14 residues. The CDR3 spells CAIRTTGVPYEQYF. CDR3 nucleotide sequence: TGTGCCATCAGGACGACAGGGGTTCCCTACGAGCAGTACTTC.

V gene TRBV12-3 or TRBV12-4 combines with J gene TRBJ1-1; D is ambiguous. The CDR3 totals 13 residues. Trimming stripped 0 bases from V and 7 bases from J, with 9 bases between. The DNA for the CDR3 is TGTGCCAGCAGTTTAGCGGAGGAGAGTGAAGCTTTCTTT. It is translated as CASSLAEESEAFF.

V gene TRBV6-1 combines with J gene TRBJ2-7; D possibly corresponds to TRBD1 (6 bases). V was shortened by 6 bases and J by 2 bases, with 14 bases between the two germline ends. Germline CDR1 is MNHNS and CDR2 is SASEGT. CDR3 length equals 14 residues. Written as DNA, the CDR3 is TGTGCCAGCAGCCTGGGGGCGGAACCCTACGAGCAGTACTTC. Amino acids: CASSLGAEPYEQYF.

The chain uses TRBV10-3 and TRBJ2-7; no definite D call. The ends were cut back, 4 bases at V and 4 bases at J, with 5 bases in the middle. The CDR3 sequence is 11 residues long. From germline, CDR1 is ENHRY and CDR2 SYGVKD. The CDR3 spells CAISGGYEQYF. The CDR3 region has the DNA TGTGCCATCAGTGGGGGTTACGAGCAGTACTTC.

A remark on this clonotype: Sequence at one end of the junction differs from germline and may be a read error. V is TRBV6-1 and J is TRBJ1-1; D is unclear. The germline gives CDR1 MNHNS, CDR2 SASEGT. The CDR3 is made up of 11 amino acids. The CDR3 is CACSRRTEAFF. The DNA for the CDR3 is TGTGCCTGCAGTAGGAGAACTGAAGCTTTCTTT.